This T cell receptor (beta chain) was observed in a study of cytomegalovirus exposure and HLA in healthy donors. Use of 60 Vbeta and 13 Jbeta primers characterized the PCR. The assay was immunoSEQ multiplex PCR, and TCRdb's table has in-frame clones only and misses some. There are around 150,000 clones in the sample; around 87% occur only once, and about 5% lies in the top ten. A remark on this clone: Its antigen is currently unknown.

The study, taken as a whole, reports: Earlier results showed most TCR beta V segments being productive about 87% or about 30% of the time.

Each of the donors was a healthy bone marrow donor. The CDR3 spans 11 residues. Trimming at V came to 6 bases and at J to 7 bases, leaving 4 bases not matched to a gene. Looked up from germline, CDR1 is SQVTM and CDR2 is ANQGSEA. This sequence joins TRBV29-1 and TRBJ2-5; the match to TRBD2 covers 8 bases. The clonotype comes from a woman between 25 and 40 years old in good health and CMV-seronegative. The sequenced sample consisted of PBMCs. CDR3 amino acids: CSVPGGGTQYF. The CDR3 bases are TGCAGCGTCCCGGGAGGGGGGACCCAGTACTTC.